This TCR beta chain originates from a study of vaccination effects on CD4 cells after COVID-19. Study-level background: Sampling occurred 16 days and one week pre-vaccination in a couple of convalescent patients. Study-level results: Clones that were induced by infection or by vaccine showed marked contraction late after vaccination.

Before any sequencing was done, the ViraFEST assay used viral peptide pools to expand antigen-specific CD4+ T cells. Culturing for 9 to 10 days preceded CD4+ T cell isolation. Between March and December 2020, the person had a SARS-CoV-2 infection that PCR confirmed. The researchers cultured 1.9 million or so PBMC per well with about 10 IU/ml IL-2 and approximately 9.3 ug/ml peptides. Days 3 and 7 were when half the medium was replaced with IL-2 medium. The assay was immunoSEQ multiplex PCR, and TCRdb's table has in-frame clones only and misses some. The table shows 26,000 or so clones, with around 82% occurring only once. In the case of this clone: Antigen: not known.

V lost 4 bases, J lost 5 bases, and 21 bases stayed unmatched. The CDR3 length is 19 residues. Germline V gives CDR1 SGDLS, CDR2 YYNGEE. This sequence originates from a human donor who had a prior SARS-CoV-2 infection. Here the sequenced sample was CD4+ T cells from PBMCs cultured with HCoV-NL63 spike peptides, taken before COVID-19 vaccination. V usage is TRBV9 and J usage is TRBJ2-5, with 9 bases fitting TRBD2. The CDR3 loop is CASSPRKTSGTSNSETQYF. CDR3 in DNA: TGTGCCAGCAGCCCCCGGAAGACTAGCGGAACCTCTAACTCCGAGACCCAGTACTTC.